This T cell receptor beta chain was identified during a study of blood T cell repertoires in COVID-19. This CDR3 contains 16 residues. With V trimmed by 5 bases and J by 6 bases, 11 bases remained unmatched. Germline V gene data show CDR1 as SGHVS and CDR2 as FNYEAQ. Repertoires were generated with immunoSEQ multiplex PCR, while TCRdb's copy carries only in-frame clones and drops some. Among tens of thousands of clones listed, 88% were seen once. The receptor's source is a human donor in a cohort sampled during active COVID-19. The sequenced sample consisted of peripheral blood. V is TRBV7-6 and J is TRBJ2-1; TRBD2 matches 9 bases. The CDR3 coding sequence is TGTGCCAGCAGCCCCAGCCGGCGGGGGGGCCGCAATGAGCAGTTCTTC. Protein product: CASSPSRRGGRNEQFF.